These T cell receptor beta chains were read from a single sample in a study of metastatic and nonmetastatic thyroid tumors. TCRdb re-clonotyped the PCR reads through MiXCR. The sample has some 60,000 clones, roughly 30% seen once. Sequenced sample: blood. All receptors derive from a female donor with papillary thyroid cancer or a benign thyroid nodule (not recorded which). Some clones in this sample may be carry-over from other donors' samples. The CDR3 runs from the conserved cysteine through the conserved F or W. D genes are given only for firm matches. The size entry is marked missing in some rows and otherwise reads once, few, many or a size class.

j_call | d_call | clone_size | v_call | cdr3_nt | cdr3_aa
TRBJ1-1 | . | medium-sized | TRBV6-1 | TGTGCCAGCAGTGAGGTCCCTTGGGGGAAGACTGAAGCTTTCTTT | CASSEVPWGKTEAFF
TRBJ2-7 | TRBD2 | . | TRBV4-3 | TGCGCCAGCAGCCAAGAGGTAGCGGGAGGTCCCCACGAGCAGTACTTC | CASSQEVAGGPHEQYF
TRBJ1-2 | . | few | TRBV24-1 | TGTGCCACCAGTGATTTATTGAGCTACACCTTC | CATSDLLSYTF
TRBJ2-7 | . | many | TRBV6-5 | TGTGCCAGCGGTTTGAGCCTCGGTTACGAGCAGTACTTC | CASGLSLGYEQYF
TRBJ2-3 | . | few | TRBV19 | TGTGCCAGTAGTATAGAATACTCCTACACAGATACGCAGTATTTT | CASSIEYSYTDTQYF
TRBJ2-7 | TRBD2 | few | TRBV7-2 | TGTGCCAGCAGCGTCGGACTAGAACCCTACGAGCAGTACTTC | CASSVGLEPYEQYF
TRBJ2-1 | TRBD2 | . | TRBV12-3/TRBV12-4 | TGTGCCAGCAGCTATAGCGGGAGGGGTAATGAGCAGTTCTTC | CASSYSGRGNEQFF
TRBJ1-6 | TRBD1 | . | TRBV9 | TGTGCCAGTAGCGCGCCCCAGGGGGTTATCCCCTCACCCCTCCACTTT | CASSAPQGVIPSPLHF
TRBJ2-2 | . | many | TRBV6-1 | TGTGCCAGCAGTGATACAGGGGCGGGACACACCGGGGAGCTGTTTTTT | CASSDTGAGHTGELFF
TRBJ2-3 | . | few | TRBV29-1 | TGCAGCCTCAAATCATGGGGGGCTAGCACAGATACGCAGTATTTT | CSLKSWGASTDTQYF
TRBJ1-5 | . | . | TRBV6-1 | TGTGCCAGCAGTGAAGGGACGGCACATCAGCCCCAGCATTTT | CASSEGTAHQPQHF
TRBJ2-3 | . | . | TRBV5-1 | TGCGCCAGCAGCGCCAACGGAGGTAGCCTAAGCACAGATACGCAGTATTTT | CASSANGGSLSTDTQYF
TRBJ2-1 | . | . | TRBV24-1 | TGTGCCACCAGTGATTTTGGGAGAGGTTCCTACAATGAGCAGTTCTTC | CATSDFGRGSYNEQFF
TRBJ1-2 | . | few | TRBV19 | TGTGCCAGTACCCCAAGGTATGGCTACACCTTC | CASTPRYGYTF
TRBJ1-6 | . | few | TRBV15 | TGTGCCACCAGCAGAGAAAAGGTCAGCTATTCACCCCTCCACTTT | CATSREKVSYSPLHF
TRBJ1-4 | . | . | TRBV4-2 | TGTGCCAGCAGCCAAGCAAGACACCCAAATGAAAAACTGTTTTTT | CASSQARHPNEKLFF
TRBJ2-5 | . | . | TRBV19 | TGTGCCAGTAGTAACGTGGAGACCCAGTACTTC | CASSNVETQYF
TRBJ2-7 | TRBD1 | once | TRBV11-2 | TGTGCCAGCAGCCGTGGACAGGGTCCCGAGCAGTACTTC | CASSRGQGPEQYF
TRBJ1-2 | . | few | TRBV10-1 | TGCGCCAGCAGCGATCAGAAGAACTATGGCTACACCTTC | CASSDQKNYGYTF
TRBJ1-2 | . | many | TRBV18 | TGTGCCAGCTCACCACAGGGCCCGCATGGCTACACCTTC | CASSPQGPHGYTF
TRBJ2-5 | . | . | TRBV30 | TGTGCCTGGAGTGGAGAGACCCAGTACTTC | CAWSGETQYF
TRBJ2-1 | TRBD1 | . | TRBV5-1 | TGCGCCAGCAGCAGGGGACAGGTCTACAATGAGCAGTTCTTC | CASSRGQVYNEQFF
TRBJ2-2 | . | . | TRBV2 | TGTGCCAGCAGTGACGGAGCAAGCAGGGCGGCCGGGGAGCTGTTTTTT | CASSDGASRAAGELFF
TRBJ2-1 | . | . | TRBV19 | TGTGCCAGTAGCCAGGGTTACAATGAGCAGTTCTTC | CASSQGYNEQFF
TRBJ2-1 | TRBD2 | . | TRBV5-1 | TGCGCCAGCAGCTTGGAGGGACTAGCGGGTAACAATGAGCAGTTCTTC | CASSLEGLAGNNEQFF
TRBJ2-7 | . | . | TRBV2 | TGTGCCAGTGGATACGAGCAGTACTTC | CASGYEQYF
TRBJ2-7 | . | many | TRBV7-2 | TGTGCCAGCAGCCCTACCACAGGCGTCGAGCAGTACTTC | CASSPTTGVEQYF
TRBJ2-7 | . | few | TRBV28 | TGTGCTAGCAGAGCAGGGAGCTACGAGCAGTACTTC | CASRAGSYEQYF
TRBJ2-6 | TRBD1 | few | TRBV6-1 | TGTGCCAGCAGCCCGACAGGGGGCTCTGGGGCCAACGTCCTGACTTTC | CASSPTGGSGANVLTF
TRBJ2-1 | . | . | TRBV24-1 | TGTGCCACCAGTGATTCGTGGTCCGAGCAGTTCTTC | CATSDSWSEQFF
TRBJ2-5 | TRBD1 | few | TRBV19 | TGTGCCAGTAGTATAGGGGACAGAAAAGAGACCCAGTACTTC | CASSIGDRKETQYF
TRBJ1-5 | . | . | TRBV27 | TGTGCCAGCAGTTTTCACGCAGGGAATCAGCCCCAGCATTTT | CASSFHAGNQPQHF
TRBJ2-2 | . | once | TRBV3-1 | TGTGCCAGCAGCTGGAGACCCCTAGGCGGGGAGCTGTTTTTT | CASSWRPLGGELFF
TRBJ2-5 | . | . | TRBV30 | TGTGCCTGGAGCGGGGGCGAGACCCAGTACTTC | CAWSGGETQYF
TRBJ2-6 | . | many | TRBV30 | TGTGCCCGAAAGTCGAGCTCTGGGGCCAACGTCCTGACTTTC | CARKSSSGANVLTF
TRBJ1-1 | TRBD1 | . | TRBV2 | TGTGCCAGCAGTGAACTAAGGACAGGGGGAGCTTTCTTT | CASSELRTGGAFF
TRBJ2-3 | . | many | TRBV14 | TGTGCCAGCAGCCAAGATTTCACAGATACGCAGTATTTT | CASSQDFTDTQYF
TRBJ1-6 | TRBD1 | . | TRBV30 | TGTGCCTGGAGGGGGACAGAAAATTCACCCCTCCACTTT | CAWRGTENSPLHF
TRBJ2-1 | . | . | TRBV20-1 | TGCAGTGCTAGTGGGCTACTTGGACTAAGCTCCTACAATGAGCAGTTCTTC | CSASGLLGLSSYNEQFF
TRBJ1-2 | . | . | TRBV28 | TGTGCCAGCAGTTTCGGGGGGGATGGCTACACCTTC | CASSFGGDGYTF
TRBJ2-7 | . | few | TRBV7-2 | TGTGCCAGCAGCCGGTACGCCGCCTACGAGCAGTACTTC | CASSRYAAYEQYF
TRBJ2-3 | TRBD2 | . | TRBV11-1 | TGTGCCAGCAGCCCTAGCGGAACTAGCACAGATACGCAGTATTTT | CASSPSGTSTDTQYF
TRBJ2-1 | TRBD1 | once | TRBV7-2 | TGTGCCAGCAGCTCCTGGACAGGTCAATATGAGCAGTTCTTC | CASSSWTGQYEQFF
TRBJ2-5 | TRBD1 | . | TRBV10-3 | TGTGCCATCGGGACAGGGGGTAGAGAGACCCAGTACTTC | CAIGTGGRETQYF
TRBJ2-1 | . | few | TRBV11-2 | TGTGCCAGCAGCTTAGGGGGATACAGTTCCTACAATGAGCAGTTCTTC | CASSLGGYSSYNEQFF
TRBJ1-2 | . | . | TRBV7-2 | TGTGCCAGCAGCTTAGCCTATAGGCGGGACGAGGGCCGTCGGGGCTACACCTTC | CASSLAYRRDEGRRGYTF
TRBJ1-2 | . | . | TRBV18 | TGTGCCAGCTCAACCGACAGGAGTAAGGGCTACACCTTC | CASSTDRSKGYTF
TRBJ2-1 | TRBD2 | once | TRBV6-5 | TGTGCCAGCAGAAACTCGGCTGGACTAGCGGGCAGGGGGCAGTTCTTC | CASRNSAGLAGRGQFF
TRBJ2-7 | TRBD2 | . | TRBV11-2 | TGTGCCAGCAGCCCCGTAGGGCCAGCGGGAGTAGGCGAGCAGTACTTC | CASSPVGPAGVGEQYF
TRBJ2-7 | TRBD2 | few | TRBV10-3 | TGTGCCATCACGGGCGGGAGCTCCTACGAGCAGTACTTC | CAITGGSSYEQYF
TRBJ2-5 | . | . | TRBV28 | TGTGCCAGCGGATACATTATGGGAGGGACCCAGTACTTC | CASGYIMGGTQYF
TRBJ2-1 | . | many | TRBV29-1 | TGCAGCGTTTCGAGGGCAGACAACAATGAGCAGTTCTTC | CSVSRADNNEQFF
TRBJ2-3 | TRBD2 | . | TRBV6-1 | TGTGCCAGCAGTCAAGCGGGAGTCGGTTCAGATACGCAGTATTTT | CASSQAGVGSDTQYF
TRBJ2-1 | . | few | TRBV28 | TGTGCCAGCAGTTTACGGCGGGCGACCTACAATGAGCAGTTCTTC | CASSLRRATYNEQFF
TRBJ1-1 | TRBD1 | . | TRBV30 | TGTGCCTGGAAAAGGGACAGGGGGTTGAACACTGAAGCTTTCTTT | CAWKRDRGLNTEAFF
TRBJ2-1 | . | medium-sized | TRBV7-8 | TGTGCCAGCAGCCCGGGACCTAGCTCCTACAATGAGCAGTTCTTC | CASSPGPSSYNEQFF
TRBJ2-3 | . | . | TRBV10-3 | TGTGCCATCAGTGACAGGGACACAGATACGCAGTATTTT | CAISDRDTDTQYF
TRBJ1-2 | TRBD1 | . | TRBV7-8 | TGTGCCAGCAGCGCGACAGGGTTTGGCTACACCTTC | CASSATGFGYTF
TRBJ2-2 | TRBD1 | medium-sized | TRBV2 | TGTGCCAGCAGAAGACAGGGGATGGACACCGGGGAGCTGTTTTTT | CASRRQGMDTGELFF